A selection of T cell receptor beta chains follows, all from one sample in a study of T cell changes during pregnancy in multiple sclerosis. Measured with immunoSEQ multiplex PCR; TCRdb has only the in-frame clones, and not every one. The repertoire holds just under 20,000 clones, with more than 80% as singletons. The specimen comprised CD8+ T cells from peripheral blood mononuclear cells, sampled in the third trimester of pregnancy. The receptors come from a female donor in good health, enrolled as a control in a pregnancy study. CDR3s include the opening cysteine and the closing phenylalanine or tryptophan. D genes are given only for firm matches. The size entry is marked missing in some rows and otherwise reads once, few, many or a size class.

d_call	j_call	clone_size	v_call	cdr3_aa	cdr3_nt
.	TRBJ1-1	once	TRBV4-3	CASTLGRANTEAFF	TGCGCCAGCACCCTAGGCAGGGCCAACACTGAAGCTTTCTTT
.	TRBJ1-3	.	TRBV28	CASGEAGNTIYF	TGTGCCAGTGGGGAGGCTGGAAACACCATATATTTT
.	TRBJ2-5	.	TRBV7-9	CASSLVGEGLETQYF	TGTGCCAGCAGCTTAGTGGGAGAGGGCTTGGAGACCCAGTACTTC
.	TRBJ1-4	once	TRBV7-2	CASSLTPHRRTNEKLFF	TGTGCCAGCAGCTTAACCCCCCACAGACGGACTAATGAAAAACTGTTTTTT
.	TRBJ2-2	.	TRBV10-3	CAISESRSGNTGELFF	TGTGCCATCAGTGAGTCGAGGAGCGGGAACACCGGGGAGCTGTTTTTT
.	TRBJ1-1	.	TRBV6-5	CASSAVTEAFF	TGTGCCAGCAGTGCAGTCACTGAAGCTTTCTTT
.	TRBJ2-1	.	TRBV6-4	CASSPSSYNEQFF	TGTGCCAGCTCGCCGAGCTCCTACAATGAGCAGTTCTTC
.	TRBJ1-4	.	TRBV25-1	CASSLQGVEKLFF	TGTGCCAGCAGTCTACAGGGTGTAGAAAAACTGTTTTTT
TRBD1	TRBJ2-2	.	TRBV11-2	CASSFEGAGGELFF	TGTGCCAGCAGCTTCGAGGGGGCGGGCGGGGAGCTGTTTTTT
TRBD1	TRBJ2-5	.	TRBV19	CASAAGTGRRETQYF	TGTGCCAGCGCCGCTGGGACAGGACGTCGGGAGACCCAGTACTTC
.	TRBJ1-5	.	TRBV7-6	CASSLGPEGDQPQHF	TGTGCCAGCAGCTTAGGCCCCGAGGGGGATCAGCCCCAGCATTTT
.	TRBJ1-6	.	TRBV10-3	CAISEEGSYNSPLHF	TGTGCCATCAGTGAAGAGGGCTCCTATAATTCACCCCTCCACTTT
TRBD1	TRBJ2-3	.	TRBV4-3	CASSQGNRDRHTDTQYF	TGCGCCAGCAGCCAGGGCAACCGGGACAGACACACAGATACGCAGTATTTT
.	TRBJ2-7	.	TRBV4-3	CASSQPTGIFRYEQYF	TGCGCCAGCAGCCAACCCACAGGAATCTTCCGATACGAGCAGTACTTC
.	TRBJ2-1	.	TRBV7-2	CASSRPGLEEQFF	TGTGCCAGCAGCCGGCCGGGACTCGAAGAGCAGTTCTTC
TRBD1	TRBJ2-7	.	TRBV5-5	CASKWGTGNSYEQYF	TGTGCCAGCAAGTGGGGGACAGGCAATTCCTACGAGCAGTACTTC
.	TRBJ2-7	.	TRBV6-1	CAVHPEAFRGGEQYF	TGTGCCGTCCACCCCGAAGCCTTCCGGGGTGGCGAGCAGTACTTC
.	TRBJ2-7	.	TRBV4-1	CASSQVSSDRDQQYF	TGCGCCAGCAGCCAAGTGTCTTCCGACAGAGATCAACAGTACTTC
.	TRBJ2-6	.	TRBV12-5	CASGTRHAGQSRANVLTF	TGTGCTAGTGGTACTCGGCATGCAGGACAAAGTCGGGCCAACGTCCTGACTTTC
.	TRBJ2-7	once	TRBV6-5	CASSRRGGEQYF	TGTGCCAGCAGCCGAAGGGGAGGCGAGCAGTACTTC
.	TRBJ2-1	.	TRBV7-9	CASSLAGGNVGEQFF	TGTGCCAGCAGCTTAGCGGGCGGGAACGTTGGTGAGCAGTTCTTC
.	TRBJ1-3	once	TRBV7-2	CASSLAFSGNTIYF	TGTGCCAGCAGCTTGGCTTTTTCTGGAAACACCATATATTTT